The clone carrying this TCR beta chain was seen more than once but under ten times. What it binds is unknown. At one boundary the junction diverges from the germline segment, which might be a read error. These data are taken from a study of T-cell memory formation after mild COVID-19. Overall study context: Each donor largely had its own TCR clusters.

Study-level results: Nothing showed for sure that second-wave clones peaking on day 37 were SARS-CoV-2 specific. Contracting CD4+ clones lay largely in CM and EM, with CD8+ ones residing in EMRA. CD4/CD8 balance characterized clones contracting day 15 to 85, and CD4+ skew characterized later expanders.

Using its own MiXCR run on the 5' RACE reads, TCRdb lists one record per CDR3 protein. Here the sample spans around 50,000 distinct CDR3 sequences, 25% to 35% being singletons. CDR1 SGHVT and CDR2 SQSDAQ come from the germline V gene. This CDR3 is 10 amino acids long. The chain combines TRBV7-4 with TRBJ1-3; no clear D. Sequencing was carried out using PBMCs or a T cell subset sorted from them (not recorded which). This clonotype originated in a man aged 18 to 30 who had mild COVID-19 (a few samples of this study predate the infection). Cell type and time point are not known. The CDR3 nucleotides are TGTGCCTGCAGATCCGAAGCCATATATTTT. Protein: CACRSEAIYF.